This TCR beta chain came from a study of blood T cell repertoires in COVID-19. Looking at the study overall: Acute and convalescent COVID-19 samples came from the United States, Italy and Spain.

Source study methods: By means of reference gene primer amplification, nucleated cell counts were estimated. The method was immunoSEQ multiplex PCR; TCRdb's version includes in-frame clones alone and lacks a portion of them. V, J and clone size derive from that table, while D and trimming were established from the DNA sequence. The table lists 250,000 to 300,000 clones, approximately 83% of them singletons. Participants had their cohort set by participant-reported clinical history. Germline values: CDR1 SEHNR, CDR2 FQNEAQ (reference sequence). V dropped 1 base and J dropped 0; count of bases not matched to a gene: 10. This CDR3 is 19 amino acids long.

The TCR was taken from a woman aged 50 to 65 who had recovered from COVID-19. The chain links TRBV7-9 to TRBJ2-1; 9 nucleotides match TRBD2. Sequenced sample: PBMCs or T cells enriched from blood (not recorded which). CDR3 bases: TGTGCCAGCAGCTTAGGTGATCTAGCGGGGACTAGCTCCTACAATGAGCAGTTCTTC. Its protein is CASSLGDLAGTSSYNEQFF.